Presented here are 26 T cell receptor beta chains from one specimen sequenced in a study of blood T cell repertoires in COVID-19 (dated by TCRdb to the early 2020s). Receptors were amplified or captured by the immunoSEQ multiplex PCR assay. TCRdb holds this immuneACCESS table with in-frame rearrangements only. Some clones are missing; in checked studies, unresolved V genes explain under half, and the rest has no known cause. In all, the sample holds some 160,000 clones, and 85% to 90% of those were seen once. Of the sample, roughly 4.1% falls within the top ten clones. Sequenced sample: peripheral blood. Receptors originate from a woman aged 70-85 years with acute or convalescent COVID-19.

V usage is TRBV6-2 or TRBV6-3 and J usage is TRBJ1-2, with D possibly TRBD1 on 6 matching bases. The V end was cut by 2 bases, the J end by 4 bases, with 14 bases between. CDR3 size: 15 residues. Germline V gene data show CDR1 as MNHEY and CDR2 as SVGEGT. The CDR3 DNA is TGTGCCAGCAGTTACAGTGGACAGTACATCTATGGCTACACCTTC. Residues: CASSYSGQYIYGYTF.

This rearrangement joins TRBV27 to TRBJ2-7; 7 nucleotides line up with TRBD2. The CDR3 extends over 13 amino acids. Germline V gene data show CDR1 as MNHEY and CDR2 as SMNVEV (reference sequence). The V and J ends lost 5 bases and 6 bases, in that order; junction bases with no gene match: 7. The CDR3: CASSPGLPFEQYF. The CDR3 DNA sequence: TGTGCCAGCAGTCCGGGACTACCCTTCGAGCAGTACTTC.

This clone appeared a single time. The CDR3 nucleotides are TGTGCCAGCAGTTTCGGTGTTTCGGGGGGGAATGAGCAGTTCTTC. It yields the protein CASSFGVSGGNEQFF. The rearrangement links TRBV27 to TRBJ2-1; TRBD2 agrees at 8 bases. V lost 3 bases to trimming and J lost 7 bases; unmatched junction nucleotides: 8. This CDR3 comprises 15 residues. Per the germline V gene, CDR1 is MNHEY and CDR2 is SMNVEV (reference sequence).

The rearrangement links TRBV11-3 to TRBJ2-1, with 7 positions matching TRBD1. CDR3 length: 13 amino acids. V trimming: 4 bases; J trimming: 7 bases; junction bases outside the gene matches: 4. Germline V lookup: CDR1 SGHNT, CDR2 YENEEA. Written as DNA, the CDR3 is TGTGCCAGCAGCTCGACAGGGCGTAATGAGCAGTTCTTC. It codes for CASSSTGRNEQFF. Looking up the rest from reference TRBV11-3 and TRBJ2-1 gives the full variable domain: EAGVVQSPRYKIIEKKQPVAFWCNPISGHNTLYWYLQNLGQGPELLIRYENEEAVDDSQLPKDRFSAERLKGVDSTLKIQPAELGDSAVYLCASSSTGRNEQFFGPGTRLTVL.

The J gene is TRBJ2-3, the V gene TRBV24-1, with D perhaps TRBD2 (5 bases). This CDR3 region has 16 residues. The germline gives CDR1 KGHDR, CDR2 SFDVKD. Trimming stripped 5 bases from V and 2 bases from J, with 16 bases between. The CDR3 reads CATSGDRGQNTDTQYF. The CDR3 coding sequence is TGTGCCACCAGTGGGGATCGGGGTCAGAACACAGATACGCAGTATTTT.

CDR3 coding DNA: TGTGCCAGCAGCCGGGGACAGGGTTATTCACCCCTCCACTTT. Its protein is CASSRGQGYSPLHF. J is TRBJ1-6 and V is TRBV7-3, with 9 bases aligning to TRBD1. Trimming took 5 bases from V and 8 from J; bases not matched to a gene: 4. Germline V gives CDR1 SGHTA, CDR2 FQGTGA. CDR3 length equals 14 residues.

The rearrangement links TRBV19 to TRBJ1-2, with D maybe TRBD1 (6 bases). V gave up 3 bases and J gave up 2 bases, with 13 bases separating them. From germline, CDR1 is LNHDA and CDR2 SQIVND (reference sequence). There are 15 residues in the CDR3. The CDR3 DNA reads as TGTGCCAGTAGTATTCTGGACAGAGAAAACTATGGCTACACCTTC. Translation: CASSILDRENYGYTF.

The rearrangement joins TRBV11-2 to TRBJ1-6; D gene ambiguous. CDR1 and CDR2 from the germline V gene are SGHAT and FQNNGV. The V and J ends lost 1 base and 9 bases respectively, with 10 bases between them. The CDR3 totals 14 residues. The CDR3 loop reads CASSLGGLGSPLHF. CDR3 DNA: TGTGCCAGCAGCTTAGGAGGGTTGGGTTCACCCCTCCACTTT. The full variable domain, in which reference TRBV11-2 and TRBJ1-6 provide the parts outside the CDR3, is EAGVAQSPRYKIIEKRQSVAFWCNPISGHATLYWYQQILGQGPKLLIQFQNNGVVDDSQLPKDRFSAERLKGVDSTLKIQPAKLEDSAVYLCASSLGGLGSPLHFGNGTRLTVT.

This sequence joins TRBV6-5 and TRBJ1-6; D may be TRBD1 (6 bases). The V gene's germline CDR1 is MNHEY and CDR2 SVGAGI. CDR3 length: 14 residues. Deletions cut 6 bases from V and 10 bases from J, with 16 bases between. CDR3: CASRRTGLRSPLHF. CDR3 DNA: TGTGCCAGCAGAAGAACAGGGCTTAGGTCACCCCTCCACTTT.

This clone was detected once. The chain is built from TRBV15 and TRBJ1-2; D is unresolved. Trimming shortened V by 0 bases and J by 6 bases, and 11 bases separated the two germline ends. There are 14 residues in the CDR3. Germline CDR1 is LNHNV and CDR2 is YYDKDF (reference sequence). Here the CDR3 DNA reads TGTGCCACCAGCAGAGAGGGCAGTGTTAATGGCTACACCTTC. This codes for CATSREGSVNGYTF.

The rearrangement links TRBV30 to TRBJ1-5; 9 bases fit TRBD1. Germline values: CDR1 GTSNPN, CDR2 SVGIG (reference sequence). V lost 1 base and J lost 3; bases outside the gene matches: 1. This CDR3 contains 14 residues. CDR3 residues: CAWSGTGDNQPQHF. The CDR3 nucleotides are TGTGCCTGGAGTGGGACAGGGGACAATCAGCCCCAGCATTTT.

This clone occurred once. The chain combines TRBV10-2 with TRBJ2-3; TRBD2 aligns across 11 bases. The CDR3 is 15 residues long. V gave up 5 bases and J gave up 0 bases; unmatched junction bases: 1. CDR1 is WSHSY, CDR2 SAAADI, per germline. In nucleotides, the CDR3 is TGCGCCAGCAGTAGACTAGCGGGGAGCACAGATACGCAGTATTTT. Protein sequence: CASSRLAGSTDTQYF.

The chain recombines TRBV5-1 with TRBJ2-1; tentatively, D is TRBD1 (5 bases). The CDR3 sequence is 17 residues long. Germline lookup yields CDR1 SGHRS and CDR2 YFSETQ. The V end was cut by 0 bases, the J end by 11 bases, with 24 bases between. The CDR3 protein is CASSLDSAGIPMGKQFF. Here the CDR3 DNA reads TGCGCCAGCAGCTTGGATTCGGCAGGGATCCCCATGGGGAAGCAGTTCTTC.

This chain joins TRBV28 and TRBJ2-5; 13 bases are a match to TRBD2. Germline V gives CDR1 MDHEN, CDR2 SYDVKM. V was pared by 9 bases and J by 4 bases, with 11 bases of the junction left unmatched. This CDR3 has 16 residues. CDR3 sequence: CASISTGLAGAETQYF. The CDR3 coding sequence is TGTGCCAGTATTTCTACCGGACTAGCGGGGGCAGAGACCCAGTACTTC.

The V call is TRBV6-2 or TRBV6-3, the J call TRBJ1-2; 8 bases agree with TRBD1. The CDR3 length is 15 residues. CDR1 and CDR2 from the germline V gene are MNHEY and SVGEGT. J gave up 8 bases and V 2 bases, and 10 bases lay outside the gene matches. The CDR3 protein is CASSYSFTGGRGYTF. CDR3 coding DNA: TGTGCCAGCAGTTACAGCTTTACAGGGGGTAGAGGCTACACCTTC.

The CDR3 nucleotides read TGTGCCAGCAGCCGAAAAGAGAACTATGGCTACACCTTC. It yields the protein CASSRKENYGYTF. The gene calls are TRBV7-9 and TRBJ1-2; no clear D gene. The CDR3 sequence is 13 residues long. CDR1 and CDR2 (germline): SEHNR, FQNEAQ (reference sequence). V gave up 5 bases and J gave up 2 bases, with 9 bases separating them.

The V call is TRBV6-5, the J call TRBJ2-5; D might be TRBD1 (5 bases). V lost 2 bases and J lost 5, with 9 bases in between. This CDR3 has 13 amino acids. The germline CDR1 and CDR2 sequences are MNHEY and SVGAGI. This CDR3 reads CASSYRGRETQYF. CDR3 nucleotide sequence: TGTGCCAGCAGTTACAGGGGCCGGGAGACCCAGTACTTC.

V usage is TRBV7-6 and J usage is TRBJ2-3; perhaps TRBD2 as D (5 bases). Trimming pared 4 bases from V and 1 base from J, leaving 12 bases between. This CDR3 has 15 residues. Germline V CDR1 and CDR2: SGHVS, FNYEAQ. CDR3 protein: CASSSWPGGTDTQYF. CDR3 nucleotide sequence: TGTGCCAGCAGCTCGTGGCCCGGGGGCACAGATACGCAGTATTTT.

J is TRBJ2-3 and V is TRBV30, with D perhaps TRBD2 (6 bases). V was clipped by 2 bases and J by 4 bases, with 7 bases between them. The CDR3 contains 12 residues. Germline V gene lookup returns CDR1 GTSNPN and CDR2 SVGIG (reference sequence). DNA of the CDR3: TGTGCCTGGAGTCGACTAGCAGATACGCAGTATTTT. Encoded protein: CAWSRLADTQYF.

The chain combines TRBV6-2 or TRBV6-3 with TRBJ1-5; 7 bases align to TRBD1. This CDR3 has 19 residues. CDR1 and CDR2 from the germline V gene are MNHEY and SVGEGT. With 0 bases clipped from V and 2 bases from J, the junction kept 13 bases outside the gene matches. The CDR3 region is CASSYSGGQATFRNQPQHF. The CDR3, as DNA: TGTGCCAGCAGTTACTCGGGTGGACAGGCTACCTTTCGCAATCAGCCCCAGCATTTT.

A single count supports this clone. The rearrangement links TRBV3-1 (or the pseudogene TRBV3-2) to TRBJ2-7; 11 nucleotides align to TRBD2. CDR3 length equals 15 residues. The V gene's germline CDR1 is LGHDT and CDR2 YNNKEL (reference sequence). V lost 6 bases, J lost 0 bases, and 4 bases stayed unmatched. The CDR3 DNA is TGTGCCAGCAGACCAGGGACTAGCGGCTCCTACGAGCAGTACTTC. Its translation is CASRPGTSGSYEQYF.

The V gene is TRBV4-2, the J gene TRBJ2-2; D is ambiguous. The CDR3 has 15 amino acids. V lost 1 base, J lost 0 bases, and 6 bases lay in between. Germline-derived CDR1 and CDR2 are LGHNA and YNFKEQ. The CDR3 loop is CASSQVAANTGELFF. The DNA of the CDR3 is TGTGCCAGCAGCCAAGTTGCGGCGAACACCGGGGAGCTGTTTTTT.

CDR3 nucleotides: TGTGCCAGCTCACCAAGCCGAGGACAGGGAGGTGCCCAGTACTTC. Translating it yields CASSPSRGQGGAQYF. V gene TRBV18 combines with J gene TRBJ2-5; TRBD1 matches at 8 bases. J gave up 9 bases and V 2 bases, and 11 bases lay outside the gene matches. The length of the CDR3 is 15 residues. Germline V lookup: CDR1 KGHSH, CDR2 LQKENI.

The CDR3 nucleotides read TGTGCCAGCAGCCCCCGGGACAGGGGTGTCACTGAAGCTTTCTTT. Translated: CASSPRDRGVTEAFF. V is TRBV7-2 and J is TRBJ1-1; 10 nucleotides align to TRBD1. The J segment lost 4 bases and the V segment lost 5 bases, leaving 7 bases of the junction unmatched. CDR1 and CDR2 from the germline V gene are SGHTA and FQGNSA. There are 15 residues in the CDR3.

The chain couples TRBV7-6 to TRBJ2-4; D gene uncertain. From germline, CDR1 is SGHVS and CDR2 FNYEAQ. This CDR3 spans 12 amino acids. Trimming removed 4 bases at V and 8 bases at J, with 9 bases between. The CDR3 is CASSSHLDIQYF. The CDR3 nucleotides are TGTGCCAGCAGCTCTCACTTGGACATTCAGTACTTC.

V gene TRBV19 combines with J gene TRBJ2-3, with 8 bases lining up with TRBD2. V lost 6 bases to trimming and J lost 4 bases; unmatched junction nucleotides: 9. CDR1 is LNHDA and CDR2 is SQIVND in the germline V gene (reference sequence). The CDR3 spans 15 residues. The CDR3 protein is CASREGTSKSDTQYF. The DNA of the CDR3 is TGTGCCAGTAGAGAGGGGACTAGTAAGTCAGATACGCAGTATTTT.